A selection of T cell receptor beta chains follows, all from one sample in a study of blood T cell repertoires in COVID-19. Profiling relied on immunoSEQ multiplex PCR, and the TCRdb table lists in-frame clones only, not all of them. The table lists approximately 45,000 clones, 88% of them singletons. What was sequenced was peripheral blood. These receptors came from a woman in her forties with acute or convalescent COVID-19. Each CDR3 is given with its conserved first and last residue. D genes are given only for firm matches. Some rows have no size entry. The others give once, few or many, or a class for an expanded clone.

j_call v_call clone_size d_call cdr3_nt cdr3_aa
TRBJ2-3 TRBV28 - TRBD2 TGTGCCAGCACTAGCGGGGGTAGCACAGATACGCAGTATTTT CASTSGGSTDTQYF
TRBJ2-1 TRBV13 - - TGTGCCAGCAGCTTTCGCGGCAATGAGCAGTTCTTC CASSFRGNEQFF
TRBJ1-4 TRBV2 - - TGTGTCGATGTCGGGTATGGTGAGGGAAAACTGTTTTTT CVDVGYGEGKLFF
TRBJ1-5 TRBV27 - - TGTGCCAGCAGTTGGCAGGTCAATCAGCCCCAGCATTTT CASSWQVNQPQHF
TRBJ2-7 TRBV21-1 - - TGTGCCAGCAGCAAAGTGGTCGGGACTAGGTGCCAAAGGGGCTACGAGCAGTACTTC CASSKVVGTRCQRGYEQYF
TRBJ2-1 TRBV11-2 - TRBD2 TGTGCCAGCAGCCGACTAGCGGGGGCGATTAGCTCCTACAATGAGCAGTTCTTC CASSRLAGAISSYNEQFF
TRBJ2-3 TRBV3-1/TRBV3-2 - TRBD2 TGTGCCAGCAGCCAAGGCAGTGGACCGGGACTAGCCTACACAGATACGCAGTATTTT CASSQGSGPGLAYTDTQYF
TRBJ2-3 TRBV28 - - TGTGCCAGCAGTTTAGCGACGGCAGGGGGCACAGATACGCAGTATTTT CASSLATAGGTDTQYF
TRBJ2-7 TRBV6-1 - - TGTGCCAGCAGTGAAGGAATAGATCAGTCTAGGTACGAGCAGTACTTC CASSEGIDQSRYEQYF
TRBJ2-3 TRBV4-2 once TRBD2 TGTGCCAGCAGCCAAGAAGCGGGGGGGAGCACAGATACGCAGTATTTT CASSQEAGGSTDTQYF
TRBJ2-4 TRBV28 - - TGTGCCAGCAGTTCCCAGGGGCCTCAGTACTTC CASSSQGPQYF
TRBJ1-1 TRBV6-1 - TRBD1 TGTGCCAGCAGTGCCGGGACAGCCGTAGACATTCACACTGAAGCTTTCTTT CASSAGTAVDIHTEAFF
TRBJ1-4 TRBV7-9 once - TGTGCCAGCAGCTTAGCAGGGGTCGACGAAAAACTGTTTTTT CASSLAGVDEKLFF
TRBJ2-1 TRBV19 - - TGTGCCAGTAGTATACGAGGTCAGTACAATGAGCAGTTCTTC CASSIRGQYNEQFF